This entry lists 24 T cell receptor beta chains sequenced from one sample in a study of cytomegalovirus exposure and HLA in healthy donors. Primers: 60 Vbeta forward and 13 Jbeta reverse. The data were produced by immunoSEQ multiplex PCR, yet TCRdb's version contains in-frame clones alone and is incomplete. This sample has about 110,000 clones; approximately 86% occur once, and the top ten carry 6% to 7.5%. The sample was PBMCs. These receptors all come from a young man in good health and CMV-seronegative.

The gene calls are TRBV5-4 and TRBJ1-1; D uncertain. Deletions cut 2 bases from V and 1 base from J, with 12 bases between. Germline V gives CDR1 SGHNT, CDR2 YYREEE (reference sequence). The CDR3 is 15 amino acids. CDR3 residues: CASSLARQKNTEAFF. The CDR3 DNA is TGTGCCAGCAGCTTAGCGCGGCAAAAGAACACTGAAGCTTTCTTT.

This clone has just one count. The rearrangement uses TRBV25-1 and TRBJ2-7, with TRBD2 as a possible D gene (6 bases). In germline, CDR1 is MGHDK, CDR2 SYGVNS. The V end was cut by 3 bases, the J end by 7 bases, with 16 bases between. The CDR3 runs 14 residues. CDR3 in amino acids: CASSDIAESVEQYF. The DNA for the CDR3 is TGTGCCAGCAGTGATATAGCGGAATCGGTAGAGCAGTACTTC.

J is TRBJ1-1 and V is TRBV7-8, with D perhaps matching TRBD1 (6 bases). There are 15 residues in the CDR3. Trimming stripped 5 bases from V and 0 bases from J, with 13 bases between. Germline V gene data show CDR1 as SGHVS and CDR2 as FQNEAQ. CDR3 sequence reads: CASSQGTNMNTEAFF. The CDR3 bases are TGTGCCAGCAGCCAAGGGACAAACATGAACACTGAAGCTTTCTTT.

The genes are TRBV11-3 and TRBJ1-1; D call uncertain. The germline CDR1 and CDR2 sequences are SGHNT and YENEEA. V lost 2 bases to trimming and J lost 3 bases, with 7 bases between them. The CDR3 has 13 amino acids. DNA of the CDR3: TGTGCCAGCAGCTTAAGGGAGTACACTGAAGCTTTCTTT. It is translated as CASSLREYTEAFF.

The chain employs TRBV27 and TRBJ2-7; D is perhaps TRBD1 (6 bases). From germline, CDR1 is MNHEY and CDR2 SMNVEV (reference sequence). This CDR3 has 13 residues. The V end was cut by 3 bases, the J end by 1 base, with 7 bases between. CDR3 DNA: TGTGCCAGCAGTTTCAGGGGTTCCTACGAGCAGTACTTC. Translation: CASSFRGSYEQYF.

This clone has just a few counts. V usage is TRBV7-3 and J usage is TRBJ2-2; 7 bases are shared with TRBD1. Germline V gives CDR1 SGHTA, CDR2 FQGTGA. CDR3 length: 14 residues. After removal of 5 bases from V and 7 bases from J, the junction contained 7 bases not matched to a gene. As DNA, the CDR3 is TGTGCCAGCAGCCTACAGGGGTATGGCGGGGAGCTGTTTTTT. Encoded protein: CASSLQGYGGELFF.

This chain uses TRBV6-5 with TRBJ2-7; D unclear. The V and J ends lost 6 bases and 2 bases respectively, with 17 bases between them. The CDR3 has 15 amino acids. Looked up from germline, CDR1 is MNHEY and CDR2 is SVGAGI. The CDR3 sequence is CASSPTVSLTYEQYF. The CDR3 region has the DNA TGTGCCAGCAGCCCAACAGTCTCCCTCACCTACGAGCAGTACTTC.

V gene TRBV7-2 combines with J gene TRBJ2-7; a weak D match, TRBD2 (6 bases). V lost 5 bases and J 1 base, leaving 15 bases between the germline ends. The CDR3 spans 15 residues. Per germline, CDR1 SGHTA and CDR2 FQGNSA. The CDR3 sequence is CASSLRTGTSYEQYF. CDR3 DNA: TGTGCCAGCAGCCTACGGACTGGGACTTCCTACGAGCAGTACTTC.

The V and J genes are TRBV21-1 and TRBJ2-3; the listed D gene, TRBD1, was not tested against the DNA. TRBV21-1 is termed a pseudogene. The CDR3 totals 16 residues. The CDR3 loop is CASSRQTGTGQDTQYF. The CDR3 nucleotides read TGTGCCAGCAGCCGGCAAACCGGGACAGGGCAGGATACGCAGTATTTT.

J is TRBJ2-7 and V is TRBV2; tentative D call: TRBD1 (6 bases). Trimming removed 4 bases at V and 6 bases at J, with 13 bases between. Germline CDR1 is SNHLY and CDR2 is FYNNEI. The CDR3 length is 13 residues. The CDR3 region is CASSGPTGSEQYF. In DNA, the CDR3 is TGTGCCAGCAGTGGGCCTACAGGGTCCGAGCAGTACTTC.

The chain uses TRBV14 and TRBJ2-7, with 9 bases fitting TRBD1. Germline trimming cut 4 bases from V and 0 bases from J; bases unmatched to any gene: 7. Germline CDR1 is SGHDN and CDR2 is FVKESK. The length of the CDR3 is 16 residues. The CDR3 DNA reads TGTGCCAGCAGCCCGGGACAGGGAGCCGACTCCTACGAGCAGTACTTC. Translated: CASSPGQGADSYEQYF.

This sequence joins TRBV2 and TRBJ2-2; TRBD2 aligns across 15 bases. The CDR3 totals 18 residues. The germline gives CDR1 SNHLY, CDR2 FYNNEI. V was pared by 4 bases and J by 7 bases, with 10 bases of the junction left unmatched. CDR3 DNA sequence: TGTGCCAGCAGTGGGTGGACTAGCGGGAGGGCCCAGGACGGGGAGCTGTTTTTT. Translation gives CASSGWTSGRAQDGELFF.

The V gene is TRBV19, the J gene TRBJ1-2; unclear D gene. CDR1 and CDR2 (germline): LNHDA, SQIVND (reference sequence). The CDR3 sequence is 16 residues long. The V end was cut by 5 bases, the J end by 2 bases, with 18 bases between. In DNA, the CDR3 is TGTGCCAGTAGTCTTGAGCAGGTTGGCATCAACTATGGCTACACCTTC. It yields the protein CASSLEQVGINYGYTF.

The chain employs TRBV6-5 and TRBJ1-5, with 9 bases that match TRBD1. V lost 5 bases, J lost 4 bases, and 6 bases stayed unmatched. CDR1 is MNHEY and CDR2 is SVGAGI in the germline V gene. The CDR3 totals 15 residues. CDR3 region: CASSPGTGINQPQHF. In DNA, the CDR3 is TGTGCCAGCAGTCCAGGGACAGGGATTAATCAGCCCCAGCATTTT.

The gene calls are TRBV2 and TRBJ1-3; the D is unclear. The V end was cut by 4 bases, the J end by 0 bases, with 7 bases between. Germline V gene sequence: CDR1 SNHLY, CDR2 FYNNEI. The CDR3 has 14 amino acids. The CDR3 sequence is CASSGHISGNTIYF. The CDR3 region has the DNA TGTGCCAGCAGTGGTCACATCTCTGGAAACACCATATATTTT.

In its sample, this clone was seen a few times. The chain combines TRBV9 with TRBJ1-1; 9 positions agree with TRBD1. V lost 3 bases to trimming and J lost 4 bases; unmatched junction nucleotides: 7. The CDR3 length is 15 residues. Per germline, CDR1 SGDLS and CDR2 YYNGEE. This CDR3 is CASSEQGARATEAFF. Here the CDR3 DNA reads TGTGCCAGCAGCGAACAGGGGGCTAGGGCCACTGAAGCTTTCTTT.

This chain uses TRBV5-5 with TRBJ2-5; tentatively, D is TRBD1 (7 bases). Germline CDR1 reads SGHKS; CDR2 reads YYEKEE (reference sequence). The CDR3 has 17 residues. V lost 0 bases and J 0 bases, leaving 15 bases between the germline ends. The CDR3 DNA is TGTGCCAGCAGCTTGGGTCGGAGGGGGCCGTACCAAGAGACCCAGTACTTC. Its protein is CASSLGRRGPYQETQYF.

V is TRBV25-1 and J is TRBJ1-1; D is unresolved. Germline V gene sequence: CDR1 MGHDK, CDR2 SYGVNS. V lost 7 bases, J lost 4 bases, and 13 bases lay in between. CDR3 length: 13 amino acids. CDR3: CASTLPGFTEAFF. The CDR3 bases are TGTGCCAGCACCCTGCCGGGATTCACTGAAGCTTTCTTT. Using reference TRBV25-1 and TRBJ1-1 for the parts outside the CDR3, the full variable domain is EADIYQTPRYLVIGTGKKITLECSQTMGHDKMYWYQQDPGMELHLIHYSYGVNSTEKGDLSSESTVSRIRTEHFPLTLESARPSHTSQYLCASTLPGFTEAFFGQGTRLTVV.

The chain has TRBV29-1 and TRBJ2-3; D is perhaps TRBD2 (6 bases). The CDR3 has 13 residues. Germline lookup yields CDR1 SQVTM and CDR2 ANQGSEA. Trimming shortened V by 7 bases and J by 1 base, and 12 bases separated the two germline ends. The CDR3 region is CSAGGVGTDTQYF. CDR3 nucleotide sequence: TGCAGCGCTGGAGGGGTGGGCACAGATACGCAGTATTTT.

This clone was observed once. The J gene is TRBJ1-2, the V gene TRBV2, with D possibly being TRBD1 (6 bases). Germline lookup yields CDR1 SNHLY and CDR2 FYNNEI. There are 14 residues in the CDR3. Between the trimmed V and J ends, which lost 1 base and 3 bases, there was a span of 9 bases. CDR3: CASSEGAGDYGYTF. Written as DNA, the CDR3 is TGTGCCAGCAGTGAAGGGGCAGGGGACTATGGCTACACCTTC.

The chain uses TRBV4-1 and TRBJ2-7; 8 bases match TRBD1. Trimming took 1 base from V and 1 from J; bases not matched to a gene: 6. This CDR3 is built from 16 residues. Germline values: CDR1 MGHRA, CDR2 YSYEKL. DNA for the CDR3: TGCGCCAGCAGCCAAGTTGCGGGGACAGGATCCTACGAGCAGTACTTC. Its protein product is CASSQVAGTGSYEQYF.

Turning to this clone: A read error may produce the germline difference seen at one junction end. V gene TRBV7-9 combines with J gene TRBJ1-1, with a weak D call TRBD1 (5 bases). Germline CDR1 SEHNR, CDR2 FQNEAQ (reference sequence). The length of the CDR3 is 14 residues. CDR3 coding DNA: TGTTCCAGCAGCTGGGGGGGAGGGGACACTGAAGCTTTCTTT. This gives the protein CSSSWGGGDTEAFF.

The rearrangement joins TRBV10-2 to TRBJ2-1, with 9 bases aligning to TRBD2. CDR3 length: 17 amino acids. Trimming at V came to 2 bases and at J to 4 bases, leaving 9 bases not matched to a gene. CDR1 and CDR2 from the germline V gene are WSHSY and SAAADI. The CDR3 here is CASSERSASGEYNEQFF. The CDR3 DNA follows: TGCGCCAGCAGTGAGAGGTCGGCTAGCGGGGAATACAATGAGCAGTTCTTC.

V usage is TRBV7-2 and J usage is TRBJ1-1, with D tentatively TRBD1 (6 bases). The CDR3 runs 13 residues. Germline CDR1 and CDR2: SGHTA and FQGNSA. Trimming took 0 bases from V and 5 from J, leaving 7 bases between them. CDR3 DNA sequence: TGTGCCAGCAGCTTAGCGCAGGGGACTGAAGCTTTCTTT. Translation gives CASSLAQGTEAFF.